This is a list of T cell receptor beta chains from one sample in a study of human T cells and chemical hapten exposure. TCRdb reprocessed the RACE reads with MiXCR, giving one entry per CDR3 protein. This sample carries approximately 110,000 distinct CDR3 sequences, about 11% of them seen once, and the ten largest clones take 3% to 4%. The sequencing here drew on whole blood, taken in connection with sensitization to the hapten diphenylcyclopropenone (DPC). Every receptor here comes from a woman aged 40 to 50 with alopecia areata. Some clones in this sample may be carry-over from other donors' samples. Each CDR3 is given with its conserved first and last residue. The D gene is left open where the match is weak. Size is stated for part of the rows, as once, few or many counts, or as a class when the clone is expanded.

>-|TRBV5-4|TRBJ2-2|-|15
TGTGCCAGCAGCTTGGTAGCTGGGAACACCGGGGAGCTGTTTTTT
CASSLVAGNTGELFF
>many|TRBV6-5|TRBJ1-3|TRBD1|17
TGTGCCAGCAGATCTCCTCCGGGACAGGGGTCTGGAAACACCATATATTTT
CASRSPPGQGSGNTIYF
>few|TRBV10-3|TRBJ2-5|-|16
TGTGCCATCAGTCCCAGCGGGGAAGGGGGGGGAGAGACCCAGTACTTC
CAISPSGEGGGETQYF
>many|TRBV4-2|TRBJ1-2|TRBD1|17
TGTGCCAGCAGCCAAGAGCCCGGACAGGGAGGGCCCTATGGCTACACCTTC
CASSQEPGQGGPYGYTF
>few|TRBV7-2|TRBJ2-1|-|12
TGTGCCAGCAGCTCTCCGACCCCGCCCCAGTTCTTC
CASSSPTPPQFF
>-|TRBV6-2/TRBV6-3|TRBJ1-2|-|14
TGTGCCAGCAGTTATGGCGGACAGAACTATGGCTACACCTTC
CASSYGGQNYGYTF
>-|TRBV6-6|TRBJ2-2|-|17
TGTGCCAGCAGTCGTCATCCAGGGGCTTCGAACACCGGGGAGCTGTTTTTT
CASSRHPGASNTGELFF
>few|TRBV20-1|TRBJ1-5|-|14
TGCAGTGCTAGACCTAACGGCAGCAATCAGCCCCAGCATTTT
CSARPNGSNQPQHF
>many|TRBV20-1|TRBJ2-3|-|15
TGCAGTGCTAGTCTATCCCTAGGGAAGTCAGATACGCAGTATTTT
CSASLSLGKSDTQYF
>-|TRBV12-3/TRBV12-4|TRBJ2-7|-|13
TGTGCCAGCAGTTTAACACCCACCTACGAGCAGTACTTC
CASSLTPTYEQYF
>many|TRBV24-1|TRBJ2-1|TRBD2|15
TGTGCCACCAGTGATGCTAGCGGCTCCTACAATGAGCAGTTCTTC
CATSDASGSYNEQFF
>-|TRBV6-5|TRBJ1-1|TRBD1|15
TGTGCCAGCAGTCCTAGACAGGGAGGTGGCACTGAAGCTTTCTTT
CASSPRQGGGTEAFF
>few|TRBV14|TRBJ2-7|TRBD1|17
TGTGCCAGCAGCCATACACTGATTCCGGGACAGGAATACGAGCAGTACTTC
CASSHTLIPGQEYEQYF
>few|TRBV29-1|TRBJ2-3|TRBD2|15
TGCAGCGTTGCCGACCCTAGCGGTCGACAACATACGCAGTATTTT
CSVADPSGRQHTQYF
>-|TRBV12-5|TRBJ1-2|-|13
TGTGCTAGTGGTTTGGGTCTCAGACGGGGCTACACCTTC
CASGLGLRRGYTF
>many|TRBV6-6|TRBJ2-7|TRBD2|13
TGTGCCACTCTAGCGGGAGGGGTCTACGAGCAGTACTTC
CATLAGGVYEQYF
>few|TRBV20-1|TRBJ2-1|TRBD2|14
TGCAGTGCTCAGCTAGCGGGGGACGTGAATGAGCAGTTCTTC
CSAQLAGDVNEQFF
>-|TRBV19|TRBJ1-4|-|14
TGTGCCAGTAGCAGTACGGGACTTAATGAAAAACTGTTTTTT
CASSSTGLNEKLFF
>few|TRBV9|TRBJ2-7|TRBD2|16
TGTGCCAGCAGCGTAGCCGGGACTAGCGGGACCTACGAGCAGTACTTC
CASSVAGTSGTYEQYF
>-|TRBV5-1|TRBJ2-5|-|14
TGTGCCAGCAGCCTACTGACAGTCCAAGAGACCCAGTACTTC
CASSLLTVQETQYF
>-|TRBV27|TRBJ2-7|-|17
TGTGCCAGCAGTTTGGGAGGGGGCGAAGCGGAAGCCTACGAGCAGTACTTC
CASSLGGGEAEAYEQYF
>many|TRBV29-1|TRBJ1-1|TRBD1|16
TGCAGCGTTGAAGGTGTACAGGGACAGGCCTTCACTGAAGCTTTCTTT
CSVEGVQGQAFTEAFF
>few|TRBV5-1|TRBJ1-2|-|14
TGCGCCAGCAGCTTGGACCCCACAGGGTATGGCTACACCTTC
CASSLDPTGYGYTF
>few|TRBV6-2/TRBV6-3|TRBJ2-5|TRBD2|15
TGTGCCAGCACCCTCGGACTAGCGGGGGGAGAGACCCAGTACTTC
CASTLGLAGGETQYF
>many|TRBV7-8|TRBJ2-2|-|15
TGTGCCAGCAGTTCACTAGGGCCCAGACCCGGGGAGCTGTTTTTT
CASSSLGPRPGELFF
>many|TRBV7-2|TRBJ1-3|-|15
TGTGCCAGCAGCCCCGCGACAGTCTCTGGAAACACCATATATTTT
CASSPATVSGNTIYF
>few|TRBV30|TRBJ1-1|-|15
TGTGCCTGGAGTGTAAGTCCACTTCGCTACACTGAAGCTTTCTTT
CAWSVSPLRYTEAFF
>-|TRBV30|TRBJ2-7|TRBD2|14
TGTGCCTGGGGAAATCCGGGACTAGCCCTCGAGCAGTACTTC
CAWGNPGLALEQYF
>-|TRBV7-9|TRBJ2-2|-|13
TGTGCCAGCATAGGTGTCGTCGTAGAGGAGCTGTTTTTT
CASIGVVVEELFF
>few|TRBV6-5|TRBJ1-4|TRBD1|16
TGTGCCAGCAGTCTTGGACAGGGTTCCGCCCTGGGGAAACTGTTTTTT
CASSLGQGSALGKLFF
>many|TRBV18|TRBJ2-7|-|16
TGTGCCAGCTCACCAGGAACAGGGTTGAGCTCCTACGAGCAGTACTTC
CASSPGTGLSSYEQYF
>many|TRBV7-2|TRBJ2-7|-|14
TGTGCCAGCGGAGGGACTGCGCCCTCCTACGAGCAGTACTTC
CASGGTAPSYEQYF
>few|TRBV7-6|TRBJ1-6|-|16
TGTGCCAGCAGCTTAGAGCCGGCGACAGTTCATTCACCCCTCCACTTT
CASSLEPATVHSPLHF
>-|TRBV21-1|TRBJ1-2|-|14
TGTGCCAGCAGCGAGGCACGAAAAACGTGTGGCTACACCTTC
CASSEARKTCGYTF
>-|TRBV5-1|TRBJ2-5|TRBD1|15
TGCGCCAGCAGCAACCGGGACAGCTCGGGGGAGACCCAGTACTTC
CASSNRDSSGETQYF
>many|TRBV12-5|TRBJ1-1|-|13
TGTGCTAGTGGTTTGTCAGGGGCAGCTGAAGCTTTCTTT
CASGLSGAAEAFF
>-|TRBV12-3/TRBV12-4|TRBJ2-2|-|11
TGTGCCAGCAGTTGGGTCGGGGAGCTGTTTTTT
CASSWVGELFF
>-|TRBV6-1|TRBJ2-3|-|14
TGTGCCTCCGCCCCGGCAGGCTTTTCAGATACGCAGTATTTT
CASAPAGFSDTQYF